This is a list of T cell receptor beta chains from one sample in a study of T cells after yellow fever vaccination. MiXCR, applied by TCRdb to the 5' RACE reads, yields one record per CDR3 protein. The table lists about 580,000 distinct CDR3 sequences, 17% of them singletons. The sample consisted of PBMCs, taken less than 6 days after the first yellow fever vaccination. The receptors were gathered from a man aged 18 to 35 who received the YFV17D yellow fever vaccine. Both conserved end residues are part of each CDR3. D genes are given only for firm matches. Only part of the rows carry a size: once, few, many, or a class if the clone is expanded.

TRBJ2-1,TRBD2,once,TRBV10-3,CAISESSGGLHEQFF,TGTGCCATCAGTGAGTCCAGCGGGGGGTTACATGAGCAGTTCTTC
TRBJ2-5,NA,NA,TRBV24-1,CATSDWGDQETQYF,TGTGCCACCAGTGATTGGGGGGACCAAGAGACCCAGTACTTC
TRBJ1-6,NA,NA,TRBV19,CASKAGGSPLHF,TGTGCCAGTAAAGCAGGCGGGTCACCCCTCCACTTT
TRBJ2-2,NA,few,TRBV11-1,CASSLAGLVWRGTGELFF,TGTGCCAGCAGCTTAGCCGGGCTCGTCTGGAGGGGCACCGGGGAGCTGTTTTTT
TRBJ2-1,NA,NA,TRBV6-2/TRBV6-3,CASRPDGGSEQFF,TGTGCCAGCAGACCCGACGGAGGGTCTGAGCAGTTCTTC
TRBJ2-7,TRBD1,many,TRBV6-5,CASSYSGPQGVYHEQYF,TGTGCCAGCAGTTACTCGGGGCCCCAGGGGGTTTACCACGAGCAGTACTTC
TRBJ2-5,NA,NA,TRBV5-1,CASSPRGAMYQETQYF,TGCGCCAGCAGCCCGCGTGGGGCCATGTACCAAGAGACCCAGTACTTC
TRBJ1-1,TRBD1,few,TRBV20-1,CSARVTTRGRAEAFF,TGCAGTGCTAGAGTTACGACCAGGGGGCGGGCTGAAGCTTTCTTT
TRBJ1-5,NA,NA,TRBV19,CASSIRPYRDPYSNQPQHF,TGTGCCAGTAGTATAAGGCCCTACAGGGACCCCTATAGCAATCAGCCCCAGCATTTT
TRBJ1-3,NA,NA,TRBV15,CATSRDQYRDNRNTIYF,TGTGCCACCAGCAGAGATCAGTACAGGGATAATAGAAACACCATATATTTT
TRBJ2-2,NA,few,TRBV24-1,CATSGAGKGTGELFF,TGTGCCACCAGTGGTGCAGGGAAGGGCACCGGGGAGCTGTTTTTT
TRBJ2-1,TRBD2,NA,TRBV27,CASSLTSGARRQFF,TGTGCCAGCAGTCTGACTAGCGGGGCCCGTAGGCAGTTCTTC
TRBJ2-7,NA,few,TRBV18,CASSPGHGPSYEQYF,TGTGCCAGCTCACCCGGACACGGACCATCCTACGAGCAGTACTTC
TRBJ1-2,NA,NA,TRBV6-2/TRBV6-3,CASSPASGYTF,TGTGCCAGCAGCCCCGCGTCCGGCTACACCTTC
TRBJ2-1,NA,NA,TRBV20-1,CSAIRADSLSGEQFF,TGCAGTGCTATTAGGGCCGACAGTTTGAGTGGTGAGCAGTTCTTC
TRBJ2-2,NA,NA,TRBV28,CASSFRGAGELFF,TGTGCCAGCAGTTTCCGGGGTGCCGGGGAGCTGTTTTTT
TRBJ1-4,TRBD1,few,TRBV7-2,CASSLGGAREKLFF,TGTGCCAGCAGCCTAGGGGGCGCACGTGAAAAACTGTTTTTT
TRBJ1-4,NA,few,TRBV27,CASSFRRGEKLFF,TGTGCCAGCAGTTTCAGGCGGGGTGAAAAACTGTTTTTT
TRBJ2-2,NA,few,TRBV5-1,CASSLEGVPGELFF,TGCGCCAGCAGCTTGGAAGGGGTCCCCGGGGAGCTGTTTTTT
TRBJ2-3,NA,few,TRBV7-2,CASTSWDTQYF,TGTGCCAGCACCTCCTGGGATACGCAGTATTTT
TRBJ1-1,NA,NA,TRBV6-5,CASSSTTPNTEAFF,TGTGCCAGCAGTTCCACAACTCCGAACACTGAAGCTTTCTTT
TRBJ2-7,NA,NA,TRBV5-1,CASSPGLIRWEQYF,TGCGCCAGCAGCCCAGGCCTTATTCGATGGGAGCAGTACTTC
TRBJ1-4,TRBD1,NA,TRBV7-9,CASDRGATNEKLFF,TGTGCCAGCGACAGGGGTGCAACTAATGAAAAACTGTTTTTT
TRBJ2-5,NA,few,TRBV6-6,CASRIPVAQYF,TGTGCCAGCAGAATTCCGGTGGCCCAGTACTTC
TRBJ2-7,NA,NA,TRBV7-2,CASSLASQAYEQYF,TGTGCCAGCAGCTTAGCCTCCCAAGCCTACGAGCAGTACTTC
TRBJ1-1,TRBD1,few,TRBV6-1,CASRVPGQKNTEAFF,TGTGCCAGCAGGGTACCGGGACAGAAAAACACTGAAGCTTTCTTT
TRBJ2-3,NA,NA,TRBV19,CASTPTFTDTQYF,TGTGCCAGTACCCCAACTTTCACAGATACGCAGTATTTT
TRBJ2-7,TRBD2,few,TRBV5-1,CASSPGLAGGQSSYEQYF,TGCGCCAGCAGCCCCGGACTAGCGGGGGGACAAAGCTCCTACGAGCAGTACTTC
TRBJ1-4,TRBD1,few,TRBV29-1,CSGTPGTGSGEKLFF,TGCAGCGGTACGCCCGGGACAGGGTCTGGTGAAAAACTGTTTTTT
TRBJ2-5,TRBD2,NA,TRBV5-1,CARGTADRPTGGEETQYF,TGCGCCAGGGGGACTGCCGACCGTCCCACCGGGGGGGAAGAGACCCAGTACTTC
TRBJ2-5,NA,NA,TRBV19,CASSIGEAQYF,TGTGCCAGTAGTATCGGGGAGGCCCAGTACTTC
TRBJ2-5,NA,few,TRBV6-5,CASSYAKALTGALETQYF,TGTGCCAGCAGTTACGCAAAGGCGCTAACCGGGGCGCTAGAGACCCAGTACTTC
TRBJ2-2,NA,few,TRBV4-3,CASSPVVLGTGELFF,TGCGCCAGCAGCCCAGTAGTATTAGGGACCGGGGAGCTGTTTTTT
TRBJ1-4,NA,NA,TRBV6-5,CASSYGSEKLFF,TGTGCCAGCAGTTACGGGAGTGAAAAACTGTTTTTT
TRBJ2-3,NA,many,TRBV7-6,CASSFGVKDTQYF,TGTGCCAGCAGCTTCGGGGTCAAAGATACGCAGTATTTT
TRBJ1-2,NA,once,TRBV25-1,CASRPGEPPHGYTF,TGTGCCAGCAGGCCCGGTGAGCCGCCCCATGGCTACACCTTC
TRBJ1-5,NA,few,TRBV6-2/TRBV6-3,CASSYGVLNQPQHF,TGTGCCAGCAGTTACGGGGTCCTCAATCAGCCCCAGCATTTT
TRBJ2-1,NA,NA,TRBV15,CATSRVDEQFF,TGTGCCACCAGCAGAGTAGATGAGCAGTTCTTC
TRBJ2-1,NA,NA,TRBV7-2,CASSPASGAYNEQFF,TGTGCCAGCAGCCCCGCGAGCGGAGCTTACAATGAGCAGTTCTTC
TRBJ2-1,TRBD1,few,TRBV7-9,CASSFSRDRVSNEQFF,TGTGCCAGCAGCTTTAGTCGGGACAGAGTCTCCAATGAGCAGTTCTTC
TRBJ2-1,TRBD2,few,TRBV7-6,CASSFPSGGAGNEQFF,TGTGCCAGCAGCTTCCCTAGCGGGGGGGCCGGTAATGAGCAGTTCTTC
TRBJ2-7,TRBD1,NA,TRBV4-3,CASSQEPGTGGFREQYF,TGCGCCAGCAGCCAAGAACCCGGGACAGGGGGTTTTCGCGAGCAGTACTTC
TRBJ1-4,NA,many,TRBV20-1,CSAREESLREKLFF,TGCAGTGCTAGAGAAGAGTCCCTTAGGGAAAAACTGTTTTTT
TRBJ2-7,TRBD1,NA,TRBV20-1,CSASGGRYEQYF,TGCAGTGCCTCAGGGGGAAGGTACGAGCAGTACTTC